The 24 T cell receptor beta chains below were found in one sample sequenced in a study of shared clonotypes between healthy human individuals. The table came from immunoSEQ multiplex PCR; TCRdb's copy has only in-frame clones and leaves some out. The data contain about half a million clones, roughly 85% of them singletons. The sample consisted of PBMCs. Receptors were obtained from a woman in her thirties or forties in good health. Some clones in this sample may be carry-over from other donors' samples.

The rearrangement uses TRBV6-1 and TRBJ1-2, with 7 bases identical to TRBD1. V was clipped by 1 base and J by 3 bases; unmatched bases: 5. Looked up from germline, CDR1 is MNHNS and CDR2 is SASEGT. The CDR3 has 15 residues. The CDR3 DNA is TGTGCCAGCAGTGAAGGGACAGGAGGCCACTATGGCTACACCTTC. It encodes CASSEGTGGHYGYTF.

The CDR3 DNA is TGTGCCAGCAGTTTGGCTAGCGGGAGCCTTTACAATGAGCAGTTCTTC. Translated, it gives CASSLASGSLYNEQFF. This sequence joins TRBV28 and TRBJ2-1, with TRBD2 identical over 10 bases. V gave up 3 bases and J gave up 4 bases; unmatched junction bases: 6. This CDR3 has 16 residues. The germline gives CDR1 MDHEN, CDR2 SYDVKM.

The chain combines TRBV30 with TRBJ2-3; 8 nucleotides line up with TRBD1. Unmatched junction bases numbered 11, after V lost 5 bases and J lost 7 bases. CDR3 length equals 14 residues. Germline-derived CDR1 and CDR2 are GTSNPN and SVGIG (reference sequence). CDR3 sequence: CAWGWQGAPYTQYF. Written as DNA, the CDR3 is TGTGCCTGGGGGTGGCAGGGGGCGCCGTATACGCAGTATTTT.

Only one count was recorded for this clone. The chain links TRBV15 to TRBJ2-1, with 13 positions matching TRBD2. Germline values: CDR1 LNHNV, CDR2 YYDKDF (reference sequence). The CDR3 length is 15 residues. V gave up 1 base and J gave up 6 bases; unmatched junction bases: 0. CDR3 sequence: CATSRGLAGGNEQFF. Here the CDR3 DNA reads TGTGCCACCAGCAGAGGACTAGCGGGAGGCAATGAGCAGTTCTTC. Using reference TRBV15 and TRBJ2-1 for the parts outside the CDR3, the full variable domain is DAMVIQNPRYQVTQFGKPVTLSCSQTLNHNVMYWYQQKSSQAPKLLFHYYDKDFNNEADTPDNFQSRRPNTSFCFLDIRSPGLGDTAMYLCATSRGLAGGNEQFFGPGTRLTVL.

This clone was observed a handful of times. This sequence joins TRBV29-1 and TRBJ2-7, with 10 bases lining up with TRBD1. CDR3 length equals 13 residues. Unmatched junction bases numbered 2, after V lost 0 bases and J lost 6 bases. Germline values: CDR1 SQVTM, CDR2 ANQGSEA. CDR3 amino acids: CSVEEGQGTEQYF. As DNA, the CDR3 is TGCAGCGTTGAAGAGGGACAGGGGACCGAGCAGTACTTC.

This clone is a singleton in its sample. V usage is TRBV5-1 and J usage is TRBJ2-3; a possible D gene is TRBD2 (6 bases). The CDR3 is 16 residues long. Per germline, CDR1 SGHRS and CDR2 YFSETQ. V was cut by 5 bases and J by 5 bases, with 21 bases left in between. The CDR3 sequence: CASRTAGTPTQDTQYF. The CDR3 coding sequence is TGCGCCAGCAGGACCGCCGGGACTCCCACCCAAGATACGCAGTATTTT.

The chain recombines TRBV18 with TRBJ1-2, with D uncertain. The CDR3 is 13 residues long. Between the trimmed V and J ends, which lost 2 bases and 5 bases, there was a span of 9 bases. Germline CDR1 is KGHSH and CDR2 is LQKENI. The DNA of the CDR3 is TGTGCCAGCTCACCAACAGCCCAATATGGCTACACCTTC. Protein: CASSPTAQYGYTF.

This clone was counted once. Other DNA sequences in this specimen translate into the identical CDR3. This chain connects TRBV9 to TRBJ2-2; possibly TRBD2 for D (6 bases). V gave up 3 bases and J gave up 2 bases, with 11 bases separating them. CDR3 length: 15 residues. The germline V gene has CDR1 SGDLS and CDR2 YYNGEE. In nucleotides, the CDR3 is TGTGCCAGCAGCGGCGGGACGGCAAACACCGGGGAGCTGTTTTTT. Translated: CASSGGTANTGELFF.

The chain recombines TRBV5-1 with TRBJ2-7; D is perhaps TRBD1 (6 bases). The CDR3 length is 14 residues. V was trimmed by 1 base and J by 4 bases, leaving 12 bases between them. Germline CDR1 reads SGHRS; CDR2 reads YFSETQ. CDR3 region: CASSLFQGFYEQYF. CDR3 nucleotides: TGCGCCAGCAGCTTGTTTCAGGGGTTTTACGAGCAGTACTTC.

V and J are TRBV5-1 and TRBJ2-7, with 9 bases lining up with TRBD1. V trimming: 8 bases; J trimming: 3 bases; junction bases outside the gene matches: 9. CDR1 SGHRS and CDR2 YFSETQ come from the germline V gene. This CDR3 region has 14 residues. The CDR3: CARNLGQGIYEQYF. The CDR3 region has the DNA TGCGCCAGAAATCTGGGACAGGGAATCTACGAGCAGTACTTC.

This clone was seen once. The rearrangement uses TRBV27 and TRBJ2-7; weak D call: TRBD1 (5 bases). The germline V and J ends were trimmed by 5 bases and 4 bases, with 12 bases remaining between them. The CDR3 runs 13 residues. Germline CDR1 reads MNHEY; CDR2 reads SMNVEV (reference sequence). As DNA, the CDR3 is TGTGCCAGCAGTAAGAGACAGCTTTACGAGCAGTACTTC. Amino acid sequence: CASSKRQLYEQYF.

This chain joins TRBV30 and TRBJ1-5; 7 bases are a match to TRBD1. The germline V gene has CDR1 GTSNPN and CDR2 SVGIG (reference sequence). This CDR3 comprises 16 residues. With 2 bases clipped from V and 3 bases from J, the junction kept 10 bases outside the gene matches. DNA of the CDR3: TGTGCCTGGAGTAGGTCGGGACAGACTTACAATCAGCCCCAGCATTTT. Translating gives CAWSRSGQTYNQPQHF.

V is TRBV27 and J is TRBJ2-7; TRBD1 might be the D (5 bases). The CDR3 length is 13 residues. V lost 6 bases and J lost 5, with 14 bases in between. From germline, CDR1 is MNHEY and CDR2 SMNVEV (reference sequence). CDR3 region: CASRPQGFHEQYF. The CDR3 DNA is TGTGCCAGCAGGCCCCAGGGTTTCCACGAGCAGTACTTC.

This clone appeared a single time. The gene calls are TRBV30 and TRBJ2-5; maybe TRBD2 (6 bases). V dropped 2 bases and J dropped 5 bases, with 21 bases sitting between them. The germline V gene encodes CDR1 GTSNPN and CDR2 SVGIG (reference sequence). This CDR3 is built from 16 residues. Here the CDR3 reads CAWSRGRIRSDETQYF. For the CDR3, the DNA is TGTGCCTGGAGTCGGGGGAGAATCAGAAGCGATGAGACCCAGTACTTC.

Comments on this clone: A much larger clone lies a single base off, so this may be a read error. CDR3 sequence: CASSTSTDTQYF. CDR3 bases: TGTGCCAGCAGCACCAGCACAGATACGCAGTATTTT. The J gene is TRBJ2-3, the V gene TRBV28; no definite D call. The V gene's germline CDR1 is MDHEN and CDR2 SYDVKM. The germline V and J ends were trimmed by 6 bases and 0 bases, with 4 bases remaining between them. This CDR3 comprises 12 residues.

This clone appeared once. V and J are TRBV11-2 and TRBJ2-1, with 7 positions matching TRBD1. The length of the CDR3 is 17 residues. Germline V gene lookup returns CDR1 SGHAT and CDR2 FQNNGV. V trimming: 3 bases; J trimming: 4 bases; junction bases outside the gene matches: 12. CDR3 protein: CASSFGRGTTGYNEQFF. CDR3 bases: TGTGCCAGCAGCTTTGGTCGTGGGACGACAGGGTACAATGAGCAGTTCTTC.

J is TRBJ1-5 and V is TRBV6-1; maybe TRBD1 (5 bases). Deletions cut 5 bases from V and 5 bases from J, with 16 bases between. The CDR3 contains 15 residues. CDR1 and CDR2 from the germline V gene are MNHNS and SASEGT. This chain's CDR3 is CASSPRDLRHQPQHF. CDR3 bases: TGTGCCAGCAGTCCCCGGGACCTCCGGCATCAGCCCCAGCATTTT.

The rearrangement links TRBV2 to TRBJ1-3, with D perhaps matching TRBD1 (6 bases). Germline-derived CDR1 and CDR2 are SNHLY and FYNNEI. V gave up 4 bases and J gave up 1 base, with 11 bases separating them. The CDR3 extends over 15 amino acids. In nucleotides, the CDR3 is TGTGCCAGCAGTGTAGGGCAGGGGTCTGGAAACACCATATATTTT. This gives the protein CASSVGQGSGNTIYF.

This chain connects TRBV7-3 to TRBJ2-3; D is undetermined. V shed 4 bases and J shed 0 bases, with 8 bases lying between them. From germline, CDR1 is SGHTA and CDR2 FQGTGA. The CDR3 is made up of 14 amino acids. The CDR3 nucleotides read TGTGCCAGCAGCTCCCCCGAGAGCACAGATACGCAGTATTTT. Translation: CASSSPESTDTQYF. The full variable domain, in which reference TRBV7-3 and TRBJ2-3 provide the parts outside the CDR3, is GAGVSQTPSNKVTEKGKYVELRCDPISGHTALYWYRQSLGQGPEFLIYFQGTGAADDSGLPNDRFFAVRPEGSVSTLKIQRTERGDSAVYLCASSSPESTDTQYFGPGTRLTVL.

The chain is built from TRBV4-2 and TRBJ2-5; no firm D call. V was shortened by 5 bases and J by 5 bases, with 12 bases between the two germline ends. Germline V CDR1 and CDR2: LGHNA, YNFKEQ. The CDR3 has 13 residues. This CDR3 is CASSFGSGETQYF. CDR3 nucleotides: TGTGCCAGCAGCTTTGGGTCCGGGGAGACCCAGTACTTC.

This clone was observed many times. Other DNA sequences in the sample encode the same CDR3. The chain employs TRBV7-2 and TRBJ2-7, with D tentatively TRBD1 or TRBD2 (5 bases each). Germline CDR1 is SGHTA and CDR2 is FQGNSA. The CDR3 is 15 amino acids. The V and J ends lost 0 bases and 2 bases respectively, with 11 bases between them. The CDR3 DNA is TGTGCCAGCAGCTTAGCAGGTCAGGGAGCCTACGAGCAGTACTTC. Translating it yields CASSLAGQGAYEQYF.

This chain joins TRBV5-4 and TRBJ2-3; tentative D call: TRBD2 (6 bases). Germline V gene sequence: CDR1 SGHNT, CDR2 YYREEE (reference sequence). V dropped 0 bases and J dropped 2 bases, with 10 bases sitting between them. CDR3 length equals 15 residues. In DNA form, the CDR3 reads TGTGCCAGCAGCTTGGCAGGGAGGTTCACAGATACGCAGTATTTT. This translates into CASSLAGRFTDTQYF.

The chain has TRBV7-4 and TRBJ2-3, with 8 bases fitting TRBD2. The CDR3 runs 18 residues. Per the germline V gene, CDR1 is SGHVT and CDR2 is SQSDAQ. The V and J ends lost 5 bases and 6 bases, in that order; junction bases with no gene match: 19. DNA of the CDR3: TGTGCCAGCAGCCCCAGGAGGGGCGTGCCAGCGGGAGATGATACGCAGTATTTT. This sequence encodes CASSPRRGVPAGDDTQYF.

CDR3 coding DNA: TGTGCCAGCAGTGAGGTCGGCGGGAACACAGATACGCAGTATTTT. It codes for CASSEVGGNTDTQYF. This chain joins TRBV6-1 and TRBJ2-3; a weak D match, TRBD2 (6 bases). V lost 3 bases and J lost 2, with 12 bases in between. The CDR3 consists of 15 residues. CDR1 is MNHNS, CDR2 SASEGT, per germline.